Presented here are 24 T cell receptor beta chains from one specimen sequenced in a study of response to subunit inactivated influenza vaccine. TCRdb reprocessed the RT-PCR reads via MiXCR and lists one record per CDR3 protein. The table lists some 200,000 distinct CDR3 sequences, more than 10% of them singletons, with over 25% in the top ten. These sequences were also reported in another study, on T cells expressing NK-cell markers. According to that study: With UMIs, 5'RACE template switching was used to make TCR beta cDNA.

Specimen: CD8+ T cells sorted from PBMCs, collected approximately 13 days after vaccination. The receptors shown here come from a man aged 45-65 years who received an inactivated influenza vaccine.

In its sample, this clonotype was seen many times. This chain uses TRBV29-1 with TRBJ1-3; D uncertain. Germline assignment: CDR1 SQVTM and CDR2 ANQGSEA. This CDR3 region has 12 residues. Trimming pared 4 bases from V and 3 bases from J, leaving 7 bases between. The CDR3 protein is CSVVHSGNTIYF. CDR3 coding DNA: TGCAGCGTTGTCCACAGTGGAAACACCATATATTTT.

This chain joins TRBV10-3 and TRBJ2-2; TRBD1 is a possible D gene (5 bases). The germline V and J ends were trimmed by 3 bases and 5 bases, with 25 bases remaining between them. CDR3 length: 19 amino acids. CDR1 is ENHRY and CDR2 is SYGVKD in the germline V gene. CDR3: CAISDVSFAGAGETGELFF. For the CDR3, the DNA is TGTGCCATCAGTGACGTGTCATTCGCTGGGGCAGGAGAAACCGGGGAGCTGTTTTTT.

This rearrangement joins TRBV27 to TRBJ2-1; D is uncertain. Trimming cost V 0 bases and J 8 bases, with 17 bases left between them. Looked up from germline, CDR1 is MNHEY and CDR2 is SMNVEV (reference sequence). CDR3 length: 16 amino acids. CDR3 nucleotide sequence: TGTGCCAGCAGTTTATCCGCCGGACCCATAAATCATGAGCAGTTCTTC. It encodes CASSLSAGPINHEQFF.

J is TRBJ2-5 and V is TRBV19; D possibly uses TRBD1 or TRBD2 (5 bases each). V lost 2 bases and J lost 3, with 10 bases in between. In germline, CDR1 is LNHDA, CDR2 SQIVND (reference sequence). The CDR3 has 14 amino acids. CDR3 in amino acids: CASSITGTEETQYF. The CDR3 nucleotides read TGTGCCAGTAGTATAACCGGGACGGAAGAGACCCAGTACTTC.

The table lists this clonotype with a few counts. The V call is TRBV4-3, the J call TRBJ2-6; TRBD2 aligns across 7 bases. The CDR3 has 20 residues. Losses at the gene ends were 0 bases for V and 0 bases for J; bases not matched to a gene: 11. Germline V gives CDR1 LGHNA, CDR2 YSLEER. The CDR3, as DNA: TGCGCCAGCAGCCAAGATCTTTCTTGGACTAGGTCCTCTGGGGCCAACGTCCTGACTTTC. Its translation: CASSQDLSWTRSSGANVLTF.

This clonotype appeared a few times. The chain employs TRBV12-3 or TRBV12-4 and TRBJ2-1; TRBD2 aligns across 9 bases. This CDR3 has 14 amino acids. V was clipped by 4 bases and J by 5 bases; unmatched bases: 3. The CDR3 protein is CASSSIAGDNEQFF. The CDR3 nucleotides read TGTGCCAGCAGTTCTATAGCGGGAGACAATGAGCAGTTCTTC.

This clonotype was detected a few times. In DNA form, the CDR3 reads TGTGCCAGCAGCGGGGGGGGGAAGACCCAGTACTTC. Its protein product is CASSGGGKTQYF. This chain joins TRBV9 and TRBJ2-5; TRBD2 agrees at 7 bases. Germline CDR1 SGDLS, CDR2 YYNGEE. This CDR3 is built from 12 residues. The trim removed 3 bases at V and 6 bases at J, leaving 2 bases unmatched.

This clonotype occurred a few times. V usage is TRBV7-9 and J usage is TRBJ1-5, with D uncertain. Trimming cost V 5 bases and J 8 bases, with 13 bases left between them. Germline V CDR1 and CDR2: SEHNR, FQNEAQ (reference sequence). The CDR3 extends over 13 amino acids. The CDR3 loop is CASSRSWGEPQHF. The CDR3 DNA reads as TGTGCCAGCAGCCGTTCATGGGGAGAGCCCCAGCATTTT.

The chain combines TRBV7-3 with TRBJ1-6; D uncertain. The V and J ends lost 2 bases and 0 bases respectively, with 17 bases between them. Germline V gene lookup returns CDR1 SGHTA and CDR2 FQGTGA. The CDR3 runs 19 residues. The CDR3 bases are TGTGCCAGCAGCTTACGGAAGCGGATTAGGAGCTCCTATAATTCACCCCTCCACTTT. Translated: CASSLRKRIRSSYNSPLHF.

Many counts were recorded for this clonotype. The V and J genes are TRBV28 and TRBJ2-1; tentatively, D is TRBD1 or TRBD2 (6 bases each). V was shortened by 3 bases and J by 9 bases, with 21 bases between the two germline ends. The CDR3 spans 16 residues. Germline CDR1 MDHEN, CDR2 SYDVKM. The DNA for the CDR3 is TGTGCCAGCAGTTTGAACCCCCGGGGGCTAGCGCCTGAGCAGTTCTTC. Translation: CASSLNPRGLAPEQFF.

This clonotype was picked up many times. The CDR3 region has the DNA TGTGCCACATCCAGGACAGGCGAGAACACTGAAGCTTTCTTT. Protein product: CATSRTGENTEAFF. The rearrangement links TRBV10-3 to TRBJ1-1; 7 bases map to TRBD1. CDR3 length equals 14 residues. Germline values: CDR1 ENHRY, CDR2 SYGVKD. V was clipped by 10 bases and J by 1 base; unmatched bases: 9.

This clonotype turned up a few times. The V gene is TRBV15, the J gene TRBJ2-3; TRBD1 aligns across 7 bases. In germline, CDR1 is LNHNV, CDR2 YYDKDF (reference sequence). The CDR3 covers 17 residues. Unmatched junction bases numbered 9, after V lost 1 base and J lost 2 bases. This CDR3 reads CATSRGGLGGDTDTQYF. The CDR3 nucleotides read TGTGCCACCAGCAGAGGAGGGCTAGGGGGCGACACAGATACGCAGTATTTT.

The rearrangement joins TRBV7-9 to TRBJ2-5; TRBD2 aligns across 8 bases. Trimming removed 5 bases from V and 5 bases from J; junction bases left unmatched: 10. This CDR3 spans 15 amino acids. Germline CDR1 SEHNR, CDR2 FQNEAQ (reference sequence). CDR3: CASSRNGLAGETQYF. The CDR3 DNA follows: TGTGCCAGCAGCCGAAACGGACTAGCCGGGGAGACCCAGTACTTC.

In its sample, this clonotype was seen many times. The CDR3 protein is CASLQGPITDTQYF. CDR3 DNA sequence: TGTGCCAGCCTCCAGGGCCCCATCACAGATACGCAGTATTTT. This chain links TRBV12-3 or TRBV12-4 with TRBJ2-3; the D gene is possibly TRBD1 (5 bases). The CDR3 sequence is 14 residues long. The ends were cut back, 8 bases at V and 2 bases at J, with 14 bases in the middle.

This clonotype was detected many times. This CDR3 reads CASSLGKTEAFF. The CDR3 region has the DNA TGTGCCAGCAGCCTAGGGAAGACTGAAGCTTTCTTT. The rearrangement uses TRBV3-1 and TRBJ1-1; D is unresolved. With 4 bases removed from V and 5 bases from J, the gap between germline ends came to 8 bases. The V gene's germline CDR1 is LGHDT and CDR2 YNNKEL (reference sequence). The CDR3 has 12 amino acids.

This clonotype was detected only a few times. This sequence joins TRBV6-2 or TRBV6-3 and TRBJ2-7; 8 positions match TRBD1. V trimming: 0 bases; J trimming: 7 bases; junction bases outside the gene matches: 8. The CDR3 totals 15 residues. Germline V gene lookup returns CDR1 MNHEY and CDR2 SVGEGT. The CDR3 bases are TGTGCCAGCAGTTACTCTGTGACAGGGGTCGGAGAGCAGTACTTC. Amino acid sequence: CASSYSVTGVGEQYF.

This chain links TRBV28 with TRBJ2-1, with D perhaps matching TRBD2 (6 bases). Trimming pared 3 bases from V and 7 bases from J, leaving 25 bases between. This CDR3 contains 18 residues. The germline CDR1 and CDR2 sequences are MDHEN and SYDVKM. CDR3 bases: TGTGCCAGCAGTTTTCGACTAGGGGTAGGCTTAATGAATAATGAGCAGTTCTTC. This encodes CASSFRLGVGLMNNEQFF.

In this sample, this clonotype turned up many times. CDR3 residues: CASSPLWGASYEQYF. The CDR3 DNA sequence: TGTGCCAGCAGCCCCCTTTGGGGGGCCTCCTACGAGCAGTACTTC. The rearrangement uses TRBV3-1 and TRBJ2-7, with D perhaps being TRBD1 or TRBD2 (6 bases each). The germline V gene has CDR1 LGHDT and CDR2 YNNKEL (reference sequence). Trimming shortened V by 4 bases and J by 0 bases, and 13 bases separated the two germline ends. The CDR3 runs to 15 residues.

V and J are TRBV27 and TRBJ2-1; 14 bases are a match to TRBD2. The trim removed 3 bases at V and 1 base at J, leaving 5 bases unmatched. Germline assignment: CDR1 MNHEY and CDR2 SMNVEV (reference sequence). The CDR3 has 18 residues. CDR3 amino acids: CASSFIGTSGSSYNEQFF. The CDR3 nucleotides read TGTGCCAGCAGTTTCATAGGGACTAGCGGGAGTTCCTACAATGAGCAGTTCTTC.

For the CDR3, the DNA is TGTGCCAGCAGCTTAGGGGCAGAACGCTACTATGGCTACACCTTC. Translated: CASSLGAERYYGYTF. The gene calls are TRBV7-2 and TRBJ1-2; no clear D gene. The CDR3 runs to 15 residues. Trimming removed 1 base from V and 3 bases from J, with 12 bases in between. CDR1 is SGHTA and CDR2 is FQGNSA in the germline V gene. Combining the CDR3 with reference TRBV7-2 and TRBJ1-2 gives the whole variable domain GAGVSQSPSNKVTEKGKDVELRCDPISGHTALYWYRQSLGQGLEFLIYFQGNSAPDKSGLPSDRFSAERTGGSVSTLTIQRTQQEDSAVYLCASSLGAERYYGYTFGSGTRLTVV.

CDR3 loop: CSAEWEGEQFF. The CDR3 DNA is TGCAGCGCCGAATGGGAGGGTGAGCAGTTCTTC. The chain links TRBV29-1 to TRBJ2-1, with TRBD2 identical over 7 bases. The V gene's germline CDR1 is SQVTM and CDR2 ANQGSEA. Trimming took 7 bases from V and 9 from J; bases not matched to a gene: 6. This CDR3 region has 11 residues.

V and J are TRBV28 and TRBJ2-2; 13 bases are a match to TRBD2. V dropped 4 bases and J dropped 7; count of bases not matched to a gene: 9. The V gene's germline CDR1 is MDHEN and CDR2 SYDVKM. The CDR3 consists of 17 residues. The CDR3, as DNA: TGTGCCAGCAGTTCTCCGGGACTAGCGGGATGGGTCGGGGAGCTGTTTTTT. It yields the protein CASSSPGLAGWVGELFF.

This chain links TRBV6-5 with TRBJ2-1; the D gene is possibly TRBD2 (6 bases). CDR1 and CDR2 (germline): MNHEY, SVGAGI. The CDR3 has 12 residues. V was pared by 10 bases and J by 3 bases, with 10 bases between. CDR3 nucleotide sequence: TGTGCCACCGGGAGCGGCTACAATGAGCAGTTCTTC. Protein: CATGSGYNEQFF.

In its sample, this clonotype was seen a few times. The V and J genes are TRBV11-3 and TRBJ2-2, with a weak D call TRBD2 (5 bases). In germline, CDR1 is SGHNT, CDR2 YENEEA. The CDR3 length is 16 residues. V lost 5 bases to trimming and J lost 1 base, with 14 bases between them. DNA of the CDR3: TGTGCCAGCAGCGTGAGCGGATTCCAGAACACCGGGGAGCTGTTTTTT. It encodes CASSVSGFQNTGELFF.